This entry describes one TCR beta chain. Its cognate antigen is unknown. This CDR3 has 14 amino acids. CDR1 and CDR2 from the germline V gene are MNHNS and SASEGT. V gave up 2 bases and J gave up 9 bases, with 14 bases separating them. Pooling of second doses given at about 4 or about 12 weeks was done. The data were obtained in a study of T cell responses to AZD1222 COVID-19 vaccine. The study, taken as a whole, reports: No day 14 peak samples; only post-peak repertoires were characterized. Vaccine-associated CD4 TCRs spanned spike, dominant at 160-218 and 743-854. The study found Spike-specific TCR breadth and depth rose after two AZD1222 doses.

The assay was immunoSEQ multiplex PCR, and TCRdb's table has in-frame clones only and misses some. The table shows 100,000 to 150,000 clones, with 65% to 90% occurring only once. The sequences come from peripheral blood, collected 28 days after the second AZD1222 dose. This receptor was obtained from an adult who received the AZD1222 COVID-19 vaccine. The V gene is TRBV6-1, the J gene TRBJ1-3; D gene unclear. The DNA for the CDR3 is TGTGCCAGCAGTGAAACGGGCCGCTGGGGCACCATATATTTT. This translates into CASSETGRWGTIYF.